This entry lists 20 T cell receptor beta chains sequenced from one sample in a study of blood T cell repertoires in COVID-19. Clones were sequenced by immunoSEQ multiplex PCR, and TCRdb holds only the in-frame ones, with some missing. The sample records some 260,000 clones, about nine tenths being singletons. The specimen was peripheral blood. Every receptor here comes from a woman aged 30 to 39 with COVID-19, enrolled during active disease.

The rearrangement links TRBV9 to TRBJ2-5, with TRBD2 matching over 9 bases. Losses at the gene ends were 2 bases for V and 1 base for J; bases not matched to a gene: 3. The CDR3 consists of 15 residues. Germline V lookup: CDR1 SGDLS, CDR2 YYNGEE. The CDR3: CASSVGTSSQETQYF. The CDR3 DNA reads as TGTGCCAGCAGCGTGGGGACTAGCAGCCAAGAGACCCAGTACTTC.

The J gene is TRBJ2-7, the V gene TRBV7-9; 10 bases fit TRBD1. This CDR3 has 12 amino acids. Germline trimming cut 3 bases from V and 8 bases from J; bases unmatched to any gene: 1. Germline CDR1 is SEHNR and CDR2 is FQNEAQ (reference sequence). This CDR3 reads CASSLDRGKQYV. CDR3 nucleotide sequence: TGTGCCAGCAGCTTGGACAGGGGGAAGCAGTACGTC.

This chain links TRBV9 with TRBJ2-1, with 7 bases aligning to TRBD2. CDR1 and CDR2 (germline): SGDLS, YYNGEE. V trimming: 2 bases; J trimming: 2 bases; junction bases outside the gene matches: 7. The CDR3 loop spans 16 amino acids. CDR3 nucleotide sequence: TGTGCCAGCAGCGTCCTAAGCGGGACTACCTACAATGAGCAGTTCTTC. Amino acid sequence: CASSVLSGTTYNEQFF. The full variable domain, rest sourced from reference TRBV9 and TRBJ2-1, is DSGVTQTPKHLITATGQRVTLRCSPRSGDLSVYWYQQSLDQGLQFLIQYYNGEERAKGNILERFSAQQFPDLHSELNLSSLELGDSALYFCASSVLSGTTYNEQFFGPGTRLTVL.

This chain links TRBV4-3 with TRBJ2-3; 9 bases fit TRBD2. This CDR3 has 16 residues. With V trimmed by 0 bases and J by 2 bases, 3 bases remained unmatched. Germline V gene data show CDR1 as LGHNA and CDR2 as YSLEER. CDR3 nucleotides: TGCGCCAGCAGCCAAGATTTAGCGGGGGCCACAGATACGCAGTATTTT. This encodes CASSQDLAGATDTQYF.

This clone was seen a handful of times. The rearrangement uses TRBV29-1 and TRBJ1-6, with D unresolved. CDR3 length: 13 amino acids. V was shortened by 7 bases and J by 4 bases, with 11 bases between the two germline ends. CDR1 is SQVTM, CDR2 ANQGSEA, per germline. For the CDR3, the DNA is TGCAGCGCCCGAACCGCGTATAATTCACCCCTCCACTTT. Its protein product is CSARTAYNSPLHF.

The rearrangement uses TRBV30 and TRBJ1-4; 10 bases map to TRBD1. Germline V gene data show CDR1 as GTSNPN and CDR2 as SVGIG (reference sequence). The CDR3 runs 14 residues. Trimming at V came to 5 bases and at J to 4 bases, leaving 4 bases not matched to a gene. The CDR3 protein is CAWEGTGDNEKLFF. The DNA of the CDR3 is TGTGCCTGGGAAGGGACAGGGGATAATGAAAAACTGTTTTTT.

The chain recombines TRBV12-3 or TRBV12-4 with TRBJ2-7; no clear D gene. Trimming took off 0 bases at V and 7 bases at J, with 10 bases between the two ends. This CDR3 contains 13 residues. CDR3 nucleotides: TGTGCCAGCAGTTTAGCGACGACGCGGGAGCAGTACGTC. It is translated as CASSLATTREQYV.

V and J are TRBV28 and TRBJ2-4, with a weak D call TRBD2 (6 bases). Trimming shortened V by 4 bases and J by 4 bases, and 11 bases separated the two germline ends. The CDR3 has 14 amino acids. Per germline, CDR1 MDHEN and CDR2 SYDVKM. The CDR3 DNA is TGTGCCAGCAGTTCCCGGGACTCAAAAAACATTCAGTACTTC. Translating it yields CASSSRDSKNIQYF.

As concerns this clone: At one boundary the junction diverges from the germline segment, which might be a read error. The chain couples TRBV25-1 to TRBJ1-1, with a possible D match to TRBD1 (6 bases). The CDR3 consists of 14 residues. CDR1 is MGHDK and CDR2 is SYGVNS in the germline V gene. The CDR3 sequence: CASNGVGGHSRFIF. CDR3 bases: TGTGCCAGCAACGGGGTTGGGGGCCACTCCCGGTTTATCTTT. The full variable domain, completed using reference TRBV25-1 and TRBJ1-1, is EADIYQTPRYLVIGTGKKITLECSQTMGHDKMYWYQQDPGMELHLIHYSYGVNSTEKGDLSSESTVSRIRTEHFPLTLESARPSHTSQYLCASNGVGGHSRFIFGQGTRLTVV.

The genes are TRBV25-1 and TRBJ2-3; possibly TRBD2 for D (7 bases). The CDR3 runs 12 residues. CDR1 and CDR2 (germline): MGHDK, SYGVNS. V lost 7 bases and J 14 bases, leaving 19 bases between the germline ends. CDR3 in DNA: TGTGCCAGCAAGGGGGAGGGCGGAGGGCGGTATTTT. Translation gives CASKGEGGGRYF. The variable domain in full, with the rest retrieved from reference TRBV25-1 and TRBJ2-3, is EADIYQTPRYLVIGTGKKITLECSQTMGHDKMYWYQQDPGMELHLIHYSYGVNSTEKGDLSSESTVSRIRTEHFPLTLESARPSHTSQYLCASKGEGGGRYFGPGTRLTVL.

The V and J genes are TRBV11-1 and TRBJ2-6; 7 bases fit TRBD1. CDR3 length equals 16 residues. Germline V gene lookup returns CDR1 SGHAT and CDR2 FQDESV (reference sequence). V lost 4 bases, J lost 0 bases, and 3 bases stayed unmatched. The CDR3 DNA follows: TGTGCCAGCAGCTGGGGACAGCTCTCTGGGGCCAACGTCCTGACTTTC. Protein: CASSWGQLSGANVLTF. Drawing the rest from reference TRBV11-1 and TRBJ2-6, the complete variable domain is EAEVAQSPRYKITEKSQAVAFWCDPISGHATLYWYRQILGQGPELLVQFQDESVVDDSQLPKDRFSAERLKGVDSTLKIQPAELGDSAMYLCASSWGQLSGANVLTFGAGSRLTVL.

This chain links TRBV7-2 with TRBJ2-1; tentatively, D is TRBD2 (7 bases). CDR1 and CDR2 (germline): SGHTA, FQGNSA. The CDR3 totals 16 residues. V lost 3 bases, J lost 5 bases, and 17 bases lay in between. In DNA form, the CDR3 reads TGTGCCAGCAGCTTTCCCCTGGCGGGGGCAAACAATGAGCAGTTCTTC. Translation gives CASSFPLAGANNEQFF.

In DNA form, the CDR3 reads TGTGCCAGCAGCTCGAGCGGGGGGGCCTTCAATGAGCAGTTCTTC. It is translated as CASSSSGGAFNEQFF. The chain joins TRBV5-4 to TRBJ2-1, with 10 bases identical to TRBD2. This CDR3 has 15 residues. J gave up 6 bases and V 3 bases, and 6 bases lay outside the gene matches. Germline CDR1 and CDR2: SGHNT and YYREEE (reference sequence).

The rearrangement uses TRBV7-9 and TRBJ2-3; 8 bases map to TRBD2. Germline CDR1 and CDR2: SEHNR and FQNEAQ (reference sequence). Trimming at V came to 3 bases and at J to 5 bases, leaving 7 bases not matched to a gene. This CDR3 contains 15 residues. In DNA, the CDR3 is TGTGCCAGCAGCTTGCGGGGGGTCGCCGGAGATACGCAGTATTTT. Its protein is CASSLRGVAGDTQYF. Using reference TRBV7-9 and TRBJ2-3 for the parts outside the CDR3, the full variable domain is DTGVSQNPRHKITKRGQNVTFRCDPISEHNRLYWYRQTLGQGPEFLTYFQNEAQLEKSRLLSDRFSAERPKGSFSTLEIQRTEQGDSAMYLCASSLRGVAGDTQYFGPGTRLTVL.

The rearrangement joins TRBV7-2 to TRBJ2-5; 9 nucleotides line up with TRBD2. V gave up 4 bases and J gave up 5 bases; unmatched junction bases: 11. CDR3 length equals 16 residues. Germline V gives CDR1 SGHTA, CDR2 FQGNSA. CDR3: CASSSDSSGVRETQYF. CDR3 coding DNA: TGTGCCAGCAGCTCAGACTCTAGCGGGGTCCGCGAGACCCAGTACTTC.

The CDR3 sequence is CASSNLAGTDTQYF. Here the CDR3 DNA reads TGTGCCAGCAGCAACCTAGCGGGGACAGATACGCAGTATTTT. This chain joins TRBV5-4 and TRBJ2-3; 9 bases are shared with TRBD2. From germline, CDR1 is SGHNT and CDR2 YYREEE (reference sequence). The V and J ends lost 4 bases and 3 bases, in that order; junction bases with no gene match: 3. There are 14 residues in the CDR3.

DNA for the CDR3: TGCGCCAGCAGCCAAGAGTGGGACAGCTCCTACGAGCAGTACTTC. Its protein is CASSQEWDSSYEQYF. The V call is TRBV4-3, the J call TRBJ2-7; the match to TRBD1 covers 7 bases. The V gene's germline CDR1 is LGHNA and CDR2 YSLEER. The CDR3 consists of 15 residues. J lost 0 bases, V lost 0 bases, and 2 bases had no gene match.

The V gene is TRBV27, the J gene TRBJ2-1; 12 nucleotides line up with TRBD2. The CDR3 covers 17 residues. Germline CDR1 and CDR2: MNHEY and SMNVEV (reference sequence). With V trimmed by 6 bases and J by 2 bases, 8 bases remained unmatched. Here the CDR3 reads CASRKLAGGLTYNEQFF. In DNA, the CDR3 is TGTGCCAGCAGGAAACTAGCGGGGGGTTTAACCTACAATGAGCAGTTCTTC.

The genes are TRBV19 and TRBJ2-1; D is undetermined. The CDR3 consists of 13 residues. Trimming left V 10 bases short and J 4 bases short, with 14 bases between. Germline-derived CDR1 and CDR2 are LNHDA and SQIVND (reference sequence). The CDR3 region has the DNA TGTGCCACTAAGATCCAGGCTTACAATGAGCAGTTCTTC. Encoded protein: CATKIQAYNEQFF.

This chain uses TRBV24-1 with TRBJ1-2, with D perhaps TRBD1 (5 bases). This CDR3 is built from 16 residues. V was cut by 4 bases and J by 8 bases, with 22 bases left in between. Germline loops: CDR1 KGHDR, CDR2 SFDVKD. CDR3 protein: CATSDQSPRSGGGYTF. In nucleotides, the CDR3 is TGTGCCACCAGTGACCAAAGCCCCAGGAGTGGGGGGGGCTACACCTTC.